The entry below describes one T cell receptor (beta chain). This clone was recorded at least ten times. What antigen it recognizes has not been identified. No base quality values were provided; no much bigger clone lies one nucleotide off. The data belong to a study of blood T cell repertoires in COVID-19 (dated by TCRdb to 2018 to 2020). Background for the entire study: The collaborator samples originated in the United States, Italy and Spain and spanned the acute and convalescent phases of COVID-19. Sample metadata almost always included a de-identified subject ID, COVID-19 status, age in years and sex. Subjects who had been exposed to COVID-19, were actively infected with it, or had recovered from it provided the deeply sampled blood TCRbeta repertoires that made up the dataset. Where available, HLA class I and class II types were obtained from metadata supplied by the sample provider rather than from assay-based typing. Samples were obtained from the ongoing ImmuneRACE study (first 160 participants) and from about 1,300 subjects provided by 6 global collaborators. The repertoires were made available in a free public database intended to serve as a resource for research on the immune response to SARS-CoV-2. The prospective study material was composed of cDNA or gDNA derived from T cells, B-cell-depleted T cells, or PBMCs. Overall study outcomes, separate from this receptor: How much clinical and demographic metadata was included differed by source and by participant, and the metadata was provided uncurated.

Inclusive of the bounding cysteine and phenylalanine, the CDR3 is 14 residues long. The DNA shown is the 42-base CDR3, in frame from base 1. The germline V and J ends show losses of 5 bases and 5 bases respectively, and no gene match explains 5 bases of the junction. CDR1 and CDR2 are drawn from the germline V gene: SGHVS, FNYEAQ. TCRbeta CDR3 regions were amplified from genomic DNA using the immunoSEQ Assay, a bias-controlled multiplex PCR. The original pipeline was this. The number of nucleated cells in each sample was estimated from the amplification of reference gene primers within the assay. Sequence reads were collapsed and filtered to measure the absolute abundance of every unique TCRbeta CDR3 rearrangement. Productive Simpson clonality was computed per sample as the square root of Simpson's diversity index over productive rearrangements. The source is immuneACCESS, and TCRdb retained only in-frame sequences with V and J called. Part of the clones is not carried over; for the studies checked, unresolved V genes explain less than half of this, and the remainder is unexplained. V, J and clone size were drawn from that table, and D and trimming were deduced from the DNA. Across this sample there are 210,000 or so clones, with 81% seen only once. The top ten constitute 8.5% to 10% of the sample.

Enrolling through a virtual design, the prospective study's participants ranged in age from roughly 18 to 89 years and lived across 24 United States geographic areas. In the prospective study, cohorts were assigned on the basis of participant-reported clinical history obtained from a screening survey and a study questionnaire. In the prospective study, whole blood, serum and a nasopharyngeal or oropharyngeal swab were collected from each participant by mobile phlebotomists. Participants in the prospective study had the option to provide additional blood draws and questionnaires over an approximately 2-month period. Blood samples from the prospective study were shipped frozen or at room temperature prior to DNA extraction.

Sequenced input: PBMCs or T cells enriched from blood (not recorded which). The sequence came from a woman aged 50 to 60 with acute COVID-19. This receptor chain uses TRBV7-6 and TRBJ2-7, with 11 bases in between that match TRBD1. The CDR3 amino acid sequence is: CASSLGQGAHEQYF. At the DNA level, the sequence is TGTGCCAGCAGCCTCGGACAGGGGGCCCACGAGCAGTACTTC. Extended through the reference TRBV7-6 and TRBJ2-7 proteins, this CDR3 yields the full variable domain: GAGVSQSPRYKVTKRGQDVALRCDPISGHVSLYWYRQALGQGPEFLTYFNYEAQQDKSGLPNDRFSAERPEGSISTLTIQRTEQRDSAMYRCASSLGQGAHEQYFGPGTRLTVT.